Presented here are 20 T cell receptor beta chains from one specimen sequenced in a study of beta chain features in type 1 diabetes. As every portion of the isolated RNA was reverse transcribed, the sequencing read expressed TCRB transcripts. Data came from immunoSEQ multiplex PCR; TCRdb stores just in-frame clones and leaves some out. The table includes 140,000 to 150,000 clones, around 9.3% detected once. Sequences were obtained from naive CD4+ T cells from blood. The receptor set was obtained from a man aged 18 to 29 in good health.

The gene calls are TRBV7-2 and TRBJ2-7; possibly TRBD2 for D (7 bases). CDR3 size: 13 residues. V gave up 3 bases and J gave up 3 bases, with 9 bases separating them. The V gene's germline CDR1 is SGHTA and CDR2 FQGNSA. CDR3 in amino acids: CASSLGGHYEQYF. The CDR3 DNA is TGTGCCAGCAGCTTGGGGGGGCACTACGAGCAGTACTTC.

This clone was detected only a few times. The V gene is TRBV7-2, the J gene TRBJ1-3; D unresolved. CDR1 is SGHTA, CDR2 FQGNSA, per germline. The CDR3 is made up of 13 amino acids. V gave up 2 bases and J gave up 9 bases, with 11 bases separating them. The CDR3, as DNA: TGTGCCAGCAGCTTACCGGGAAAGGGCACCATATATTTT. Protein product: CASSLPGKGTIYF.

This clone was observed at least ten times. The chain carries TRBV7-2 and TRBJ2-7; TRBD2 aligns across 8 bases. CDR3 length: 15 amino acids. From germline, CDR1 is SGHTA and CDR2 FQGNSA. Trimming cost V 1 base and J 6 bases; bases outside gene matches: 8. The CDR3 here is CASSLVAGGASEQYF. The CDR3 DNA sequence: TGTGCCAGCAGCTTAGTGGCCGGGGGGGCCTCCGAGCAGTACTTC.

The chain is built from TRBV6-6 and TRBJ1-2; 7 positions match TRBD1. The CDR3 contains 15 residues. Trimming removed 5 bases from V and 8 bases from J; junction bases left unmatched: 14. Germline lookup yields CDR1 MNHNY and CDR2 SVGAGI (reference sequence). The CDR3 nucleotides are TGTGCCAGCAGTCCGAGACAGGGATCTCGTGGGGGCTACACCTTC. As protein: CASSPRQGSRGGYTF.

This clone showed up just a few times. DNA of the CDR3: TGTGCCAGTAGTTCCGCCGGGATGCCCTACGAGCAGTACTTC. Its translation is CASSSAGMPYEQYF. This chain joins TRBV19 and TRBJ2-7; a possible D gene is TRBD2 (5 bases). V lost 5 bases and J lost 2, with 13 bases in between. The length of the CDR3 is 14 residues. CDR1 and CDR2 from the germline V gene are LNHDA and SQIVND (reference sequence). Full variable domain (missing parts from reference TRBV19 and TRBJ2-7): DGGITQSPKYLFRKEGQNVTLSCEQNLNHDAMYWYRQDPGQGLRLIYYSQIVNDFQKGDIAEGYSVSREKKESFPLTVTSAQKNPTAFYLCASSSAGMPYEQYFGPGTRLTVT.

This clone has just a few counts. V is TRBV5-1 and J is TRBJ2-3; tentative D call: TRBD1 (5 bases). The CDR3 spans 14 residues. Trimming removed 0 bases at V and 6 bases at J, with 11 bases between. The germline gives CDR1 SGHRS, CDR2 YFSETQ. The DNA of the CDR3 is TGCGCCAGCAGCTTGGGTCGTCCAGGGGATACGCAGTATTTT. Encoded protein: CASSLGRPGDTQYF.

The rearrangement uses TRBV5-1 and TRBJ1-1, with D maybe TRBD1 (6 bases). Trimming removed 0 bases at V and 0 bases at J, with 12 bases between. The CDR3 extends over 16 amino acids. Germline V lookup: CDR1 SGHRS, CDR2 YFSETQ. The CDR3 sequence is CASSLDRVGLNTEAFF. The CDR3 coding sequence is TGCGCCAGCAGCTTGGACAGGGTAGGATTGAACACTGAAGCTTTCTTT. Looking up the rest from reference TRBV5-1 and TRBJ1-1 gives the full variable domain: KAGVTQTPRYLIKTRGQQVTLSCSPISGHRSVSWYQQTPGQGLQFLFEYFSETQRNKGNFPGRFSGRQFSNSRSEMNVSTLELGDSALYLCASSLDRVGLNTEAFFGQGTRLTVV.

This clone showed up just a few times. The chain carries TRBV5-1 and TRBJ2-5; D is undetermined. V shed 0 bases and J shed 5 bases, with 5 bases lying between them. The germline CDR1 and CDR2 sequences are SGHRS and YFSETQ. CDR3 length: 12 residues. The CDR3 nucleotides read TGCGCCAGCAGCTTGGTTCGGGAGACCCAGTACTTC. Translation gives CASSLVRETQYF.

The chain uses TRBV7-2 and TRBJ2-3; a weak D match, TRBD2 (6 bases). CDR1 is SGHTA and CDR2 is FQGNSA in the germline V gene. The CDR3 totals 14 residues. The V and J ends lost 2 bases and 5 bases respectively, with 11 bases between them. The CDR3 DNA is TGTGCCAGCAGCTTACAACTAGCAAAAGATACGCAGTATTTT. This codes for CASSLQLAKDTQYF.

This clone showed up just a few times. The chain uses TRBV5-1 and TRBJ2-7, with TRBD2 identical over 11 bases. V lost 4 bases, J lost 5 bases, and 8 bases stayed unmatched. The CDR3 totals 15 residues. Germline CDR1 reads SGHRS; CDR2 reads YFSETQ. The CDR3 sequence: CASSPEASGGHEQYF. CDR3 coding DNA: TGCGCCAGCAGCCCCGAGGCTAGCGGGGGGCACGAGCAGTACTTC.

V is TRBV27 and J is TRBJ2-5; 7 positions match TRBD2. The end of the DNA aligns better with TRBJ2-7, so the J call may be wrong. From germline, CDR1 is MNHEY and CDR2 SMNVEV (reference sequence). There are 16 residues in the CDR3. The CDR3 reads CASSRKVAAGAYEQYF. Written as DNA, the CDR3 is TGTGCCAGCAGCCGTAAAGTGGCCGCGGGGGCCTACGAGCAGTACTTC.

This clone came up a few times. This chain connects TRBV19 to TRBJ2-5, with TRBD2 matching 9 bases. Looked up from germline, CDR1 is LNHDA and CDR2 is SQIVND (reference sequence). This CDR3 region has 14 residues. The ends lost 7 bases at V and 6 bases at J; junction bases unmatched: 9. The CDR3 nucleotides are TGTGCCAGTAAGGATAGCGGGGGCCGGAAGACCCAGTACTTC. It translates to CASKDSGGRKTQYF.

The chain combines TRBV5-5 with TRBJ1-4; 9 nucleotides line up with TRBD1. The trim removed 3 bases at V and 7 bases at J, leaving 4 bases unmatched. The germline gives CDR1 SGHKS, CDR2 YYEKEE (reference sequence). The CDR3 consists of 14 residues. The CDR3 spells CASSWGQGGEKLFF. Written as DNA, the CDR3 is TGTGCCAGCAGCTGGGGACAGGGAGGTGAAAAACTGTTTTTT.

This clone was counted only a few times. V usage is TRBV7-2 and J usage is TRBJ2-7; D call uncertain. Trimming stripped 5 bases from V and 3 bases from J, with 8 bases between. CDR3 length equals 12 residues. Germline values: CDR1 SGHTA, CDR2 FQGNSA. CDR3: CASSLQNYEQYF. The CDR3 DNA reads as TGTGCCAGCAGCCTACAGAACTACGAGCAGTACTTC.

The CDR3 bases are TGTGCCAGCAGTTTTCGGGGGTTCGGGGGTTCACCCCTCCACTTT. This sequence encodes CASSFRGFGGSPLHF. V and J are TRBV28 and TRBJ1-6; D might be TRBD1 (5 bases). The CDR3 is 15 residues long. Trimming removed 3 bases from V and 9 bases from J, with 15 bases in between. Germline V gene lookup returns CDR1 MDHEN and CDR2 SYDVKM. The variable domain in full, with the rest retrieved from reference TRBV28 and TRBJ1-6, is DVKVTQSSRYLVKRTGEKVFLECVQDMDHENMFWYRQDPGLGLRLIYFSYDVKMKEKGDIPEGYSVSREKKERFSLILESASTNQTSMYLCASSFRGFGGSPLHFGNGTRLTVT.

This clone was picked up a small number of times. The chain carries TRBV4-3 and TRBJ2-2, with 8 bases aligning to TRBD2. V lost 4 bases to trimming and J lost 5 bases; unmatched junction nucleotides: 9. Per germline, CDR1 LGHNA and CDR2 YSLEER. The CDR3 covers 16 residues. CDR3 amino acids: CASSPARASGTGELFF. CDR3 DNA: TGCGCCAGCAGCCCGGCCAGGGCTAGCGGGACCGGGGAGCTGTTTTTT.

V usage is TRBV20-1 and J usage is TRBJ2-1, with TRBD2 identical over 7 bases. Unmatched junction bases numbered 5, after V lost 6 bases and J lost 9 bases. The CDR3 runs 11 residues. Germline V gene data show CDR1 as DFQATT and CDR2 as SNEGSKA (reference sequence). The CDR3 loop reads CSAKGGIEQFF. In DNA form, the CDR3 reads TGCAGTGCCAAGGGAGGGATTGAGCAGTTCTTC.

A few counts support this clone. The J gene is TRBJ2-1, the V gene TRBV7-8; 10 positions agree with TRBD1. Germline lookup yields CDR1 SGHVS and CDR2 FQNEAQ. This CDR3 comprises 15 residues. The J segment lost 4 bases and the V segment lost 5 bases, leaving 5 bases of the junction unmatched. The chain's CDR3 is CASSGGQGVYNEQFF. As DNA, the CDR3 is TGTGCCAGCAGCGGCGGACAGGGGGTGTACAATGAGCAGTTCTTC.

There are a few counts of this clone. The gene calls are TRBV18 and TRBJ1-4; 10 bases fit TRBD1. The CDR3 has 14 amino acids. Germline assignment: CDR1 KGHSH and CDR2 LQKENI. The junction had 6 bases not matched to a gene; V was cut back by 6 bases and J by 8 bases. The CDR3 region is CASSPGTGVEKLFF. DNA for the CDR3: TGTGCCAGCTCGCCCGGGACAGGGGTCGAAAAACTGTTTTTT.

Many counts were recorded for this clone. This rearrangement joins TRBV7-9 to TRBJ2-1; the match to TRBD1 covers 7 bases. The J segment lost 2 bases and the V segment lost 1 base, leaving 2 bases of the junction unmatched. Germline CDR1 is SEHNR and CDR2 is FQNEAQ (reference sequence). The CDR3 is 15 residues long. For the CDR3, the DNA is TGTGCCAGCAGCTTAGGGCAGGGGGCCTACAATGAGCAGTTCTTC. Translation: CASSLGQGAYNEQFF. Full variable domain (rest looked up from reference TRBV7-9 and TRBJ2-1): DTGVSQNPRHKITKRGQNVTFRCDPISEHNRLYWYRQTLGQGPEFLTYFQNEAQLEKSRLLSDRFSAERPKGSFSTLEIQRTEQGDSAMYLCASSLGQGAYNEQFFGPGTRLTVL.